A single sample is the source of the 18 T cell receptor beta chains below, sequenced in a study of a mutant IDH1 vaccine in newly diagnosed glioma. Stated time point: week 35, safety follow-up. The study gave 300 ug of mutant IDH1 20-mer peptide per vaccine dose, with topical imiquimod. Their recognized antigens are unknown. Data came from immunoSEQ multiplex PCR; TCRdb stores just in-frame clones and leaves some out. The data show about 46,000 clones, around 92% seen once. Sequenced material: PBMCs, taken from a glioma patient whose treatment included an IDH1 peptide vaccine. These receptor sequences come from a man aged 45-60 years with glioma.

This chain connects TRBV10-1 to TRBJ2-7, with D possibly matching TRBD1 (5 bases). The CDR3 contains 14 residues. The V end was cut by 2 bases, the J end by 2 bases, with 10 bases between. Per germline, CDR1 WNHNN and CDR2 SYGVQD (reference sequence). In nucleotides, the CDR3 is TGCGCCAGCAGTGAGGGGCAGGGCCCCTACGAGCAGTACTTC. It encodes CASSEGQGPYEQYF.

V usage is TRBV27 and J usage is TRBJ2-7; 7 bases map to TRBD1. Germline lookup yields CDR1 MNHEY and CDR2 SMNVEV (reference sequence). This CDR3 spans 15 amino acids. The V and J ends lost 4 bases and 4 bases, in that order; junction bases with no gene match: 10. The CDR3 sequence is CASSSAGTVKYEQYF. CDR3 bases: TGTGCCAGCAGTTCGGCCGGGACAGTCAAATACGAGCAGTACTTC.

The CDR3 region has the DNA TGTGCCAGCAGCCCGGGGGGGGCTCCTAATGAAAAACTGTTTTTT. Protein sequence: CASSPGGAPNEKLFF. The J gene is TRBJ1-4, the V gene TRBV11-2; the D gene is possibly TRBD1 (6 bases). This CDR3 contains 15 residues. Germline-derived CDR1 and CDR2 are SGHAT and FQNNGV. V was pared by 5 bases and J by 3 bases, with 13 bases between.

The chain links TRBV6-5 to TRBJ2-3; D is tentatively TRBD1 or TRBD2 (7 bases each). CDR3 length equals 15 residues. Germline CDR1 reads MNHEY; CDR2 reads SVGAGI. The V gene lost 2 bases and the J gene lost 2 bases, with 11 bases spanning the gap. For the CDR3, the DNA is TGTGCCAGCAGTTACGCAGGGGGGGACACAGATACGCAGTATTTT. This gives the protein CASSYAGGDTDTQYF.

This rearrangement joins TRBV14 to TRBJ2-5; D call uncertain. The CDR3 contains 14 residues. V gave up 4 bases and J gave up 3 bases, with 12 bases separating them. Germline V gene data show CDR1 as SGHDN and CDR2 as FVKESK. The CDR3 spells CASSPLRTKETQYF. The CDR3 DNA reads as TGTGCCAGCAGCCCTTTACGAACTAAAGAGACCCAGTACTTC.

The chain is built from TRBV19 and TRBJ2-2; 9 positions agree with TRBD2. From germline, CDR1 is LNHDA and CDR2 SQIVND (reference sequence). This CDR3 has 14 amino acids. Losses at the gene ends were 6 bases for V and 3 bases for J; bases not matched to a gene: 2. The CDR3 sequence is CASRAGGDTGELFF. The CDR3 DNA follows: TGTGCCAGTAGGGCGGGAGGGGACACCGGGGAGCTGTTTTTT.

The chain employs TRBV4-1 and TRBJ2-3, with 7 bases matching TRBD2. Germline V CDR1 and CDR2: MGHRA, YSYEKL. V trimming: 7 bases; J trimming: 0 bases; junction bases outside the gene matches: 13. There are 17 residues in the CDR3. The DNA for the CDR3 is TGCGCCAGCAAAGTGGGAGGCGGGACTAAGAGCACAGATACGCAGTATTTT. Encoded protein: CASKVGGGTKSTDTQYF.

V gene TRBV13 combines with J gene TRBJ2-3, with D perhaps assigned TRBD1 or TRBD2 (5 bases each). Germline V gives CDR1 PRHDT, CDR2 FYEKMQ (reference sequence). The CDR3 spans 15 residues. The germline V and J ends were trimmed by 5 bases and 0 bases, with 12 bases remaining between them. The CDR3 is CASSLGTASTDTQYF. CDR3 DNA: TGTGCCAGCAGCCTGGGGACGGCTAGCACAGATACGCAGTATTTT. The full variable domain, rest sourced from reference TRBV13 and TRBJ2-3, is AAGVIQSPRHLIKEKRETATLKCYPIPRHDTVYWYQQGPGQDPQFLISFYEKMQSDKGSIPDRFSAQQFSDYHSELNMSSLELGDSALYFCASSLGTASTDTQYFGPGTRLTVL.

The J gene is TRBJ2-7, the V gene TRBV19; D is possibly TRBD1 (6 bases). V was cut by 5 bases and J by 2 bases, with 13 bases left in between. The CDR3 consists of 14 residues. Germline CDR1 and CDR2: LNHDA and SQIVND (reference sequence). CDR3 DNA: TGTGCCAGTAGTGGTGACAGGCCACCCTACGAGCAGTACTTC. This translates into CASSGDRPPYEQYF.

The rearrangement joins TRBV4-2 to TRBJ2-7, with 9 positions matching TRBD2. CDR3 length: 17 amino acids. The germline gives CDR1 LGHNA, CDR2 YNFKEQ. Trimming at V came to 0 bases and at J to 7 bases, leaving 13 bases not matched to a gene. The CDR3 coding sequence is TGTGCCAGCAGCCAAGATCGAAGGGTAGCGGGAGTAGAAGAGCAGTACTTC. The encoded protein is CASSQDRRVAGVEEQYF.

This clone showed up just once. The chain combines TRBV28 with TRBJ2-1; 8 bases map to TRBD2. Unmatched junction bases numbered 4, after V lost 5 bases and J lost 7 bases. The CDR3 is made up of 13 amino acids. The germline CDR1 and CDR2 sequences are MDHEN and SYDVKM. CDR3 DNA sequence: TGTGCCAGCAGTCCGGGACTAGTGAATGAGCAGTTCTTC. This gives the protein CASSPGLVNEQFF. The variable domain in full, completed from reference TRBV28 and TRBJ2-1, reads DVKVTQSSRYLVKRTGEKVFLECVQDMDHENMFWYRQDPGLGLRLIYFSYDVKMKEKGDIPEGYSVSREKKERFSLILESASTNQTSMYLCASSPGLVNEQFFGPGTRLTVL.

Here the CDR3 DNA reads TGTGCCAGCAGCTCTGGACTAGCGGGATCAGATACGCAGTATTTT. Its translation: CASSSGLAGSDTQYF. The chain recombines TRBV11-1 with TRBJ2-3, with 12 bases identical to TRBD2. The CDR3 consists of 15 residues. Germline lookup yields CDR1 SGHAT and CDR2 FQDESV (reference sequence). Germline trimming cut 4 bases from V and 4 bases from J; bases unmatched to any gene: 3.

The chain combines TRBV15 with TRBJ1-5, with 7 bases aligning to TRBD1. The trim removed 7 bases at V and 7 bases at J, leaving 13 bases unmatched. This CDR3 spans 15 amino acids. The germline gives CDR1 LNHNV, CDR2 YYDKDF (reference sequence). The CDR3 sequence is CATTLGGQSGQPQHF. The CDR3 nucleotides are TGTGCCACCACACTGGGGGGACAGTCTGGACAGCCCCAGCATTTT.

The V call is TRBV2, the J call TRBJ2-7; 9 bases map to TRBD2. The V and J ends lost 6 bases and 2 bases, in that order; junction bases with no gene match: 2. The CDR3 is 13 amino acids. Germline CDR1 is SNHLY and CDR2 is FYNNEI. CDR3 amino acids: CASSVAGAYEQYF. The CDR3 coding sequence is TGTGCCAGCAGCGTAGCGGGAGCCTACGAGCAGTACTTC. Drawing the rest from reference TRBV2 and TRBJ2-7, the complete variable domain is EPEVTQTPSHQVTQMGQEVILRCVPISNHLYFYWYRQILGQKVEFLVSFYNNEISEKSEIFDDQFSVERPDGSNFTLKIRSTKLEDSAMYFCASSVAGAYEQYFGPGTRLTVT.

V and J are TRBV6-6 and TRBJ2-5, with D tentatively TRBD2 (5 bases). The CDR3 consists of 13 residues. V was cut by 8 bases and J by 4 bases, with 14 bases left in between. Germline CDR1 and CDR2: MNHNY and SVGAGI (reference sequence). CDR3 protein: CASSDSSTETQYF. The DNA for the CDR3 is TGTGCCAGCTCGGACTCATCCACAGAGACCCAGTACTTC.

The chain joins TRBV19 to TRBJ1-1, with TRBD1 identical over 11 bases. V gave up 8 bases and J gave up 9 bases; unmatched junction bases: 11. The length of the CDR3 is 14 residues. The germline gives CDR1 LNHDA, CDR2 SQIVND (reference sequence). The CDR3 loop reads CASATGTGGFQAFF. The CDR3 nucleotides read TGTGCCAGTGCTACCGGGACAGGGGGTTTTCAAGCTTTCTTT.

V and J are TRBV5-1 and TRBJ2-1; D gene unclear. Germline V gene lookup returns CDR1 SGHRS and CDR2 YFSETQ. V was trimmed by 1 base and J by 2 bases, leaving 7 bases between them. The length of the CDR3 is 14 residues. CDR3 sequence: CASSLNIAYNEQFF. The CDR3 DNA sequence: TGCGCCAGCAGCTTGAACATAGCCTACAATGAGCAGTTCTTC.

This sequence joins TRBV6-5 and TRBJ1-2; weak D call: TRBD1 (6 bases). Deletions cut 7 bases from V and 3 bases from J, with 15 bases between. The CDR3 runs 14 residues. The germline CDR1 and CDR2 sequences are MNHEY and SVGAGI. The CDR3 nucleotides read TGTGCCAGCACCAAAACAGGGCACGACTATGGCTACACCTTC. Its protein product is CASTKTGHDYGYTF.